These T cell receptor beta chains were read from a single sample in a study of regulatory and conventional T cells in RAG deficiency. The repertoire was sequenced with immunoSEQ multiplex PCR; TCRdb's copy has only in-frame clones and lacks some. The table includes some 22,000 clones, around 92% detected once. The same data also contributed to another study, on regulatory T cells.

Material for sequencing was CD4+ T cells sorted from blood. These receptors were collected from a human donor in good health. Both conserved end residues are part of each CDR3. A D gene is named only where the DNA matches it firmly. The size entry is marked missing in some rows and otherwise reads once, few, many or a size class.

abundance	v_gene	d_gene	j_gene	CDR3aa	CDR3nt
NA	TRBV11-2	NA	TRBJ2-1	CASSFGQGYNEQFF	TGTGCCAGCAGCTTCGGACAAGGCTACAATGAGCAGTTCTTC
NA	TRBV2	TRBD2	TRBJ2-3	CASRRGLAGGLDTQYF	TGTGCCAGCAGACGAGGACTAGCGGGGGGGCTAGATACGCAGTATTTT
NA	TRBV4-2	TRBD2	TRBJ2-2	CASSQDWRGGTGELFF	TGTGCCAGCAGCCAAGATTGGCGGGGGGGCACCGGGGAGCTGTTTTTT
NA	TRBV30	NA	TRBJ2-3	CARQVGRGVGDTQYF	TGTGCCCGCCAAGTGGGCAGGGGCGTGGGAGATACGCAGTATTTT
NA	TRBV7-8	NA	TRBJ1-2	CASSLPQAGRGREGYTF	TGTGCCAGCAGCCTCCCTCAAGCCGGCAGGGGTAGGGAAGGCTACACCTTC
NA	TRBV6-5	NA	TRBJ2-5	CASKGPLRETQYF	TGTGCCAGCAAAGGCCCCCTGAGGGAGACCCAGTACTTC
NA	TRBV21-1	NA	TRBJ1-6	CALKRSTPLHF	TGTGCCCTAAAGAGGAGCACACCCCTCCACTTT
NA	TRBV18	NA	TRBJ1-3	CASSRGPGNTIYF	TGTGCCAGCTCAAGAGGGCCTGGAAACACCATATATTTT
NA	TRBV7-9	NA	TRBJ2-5	CASGRWRDEETQYF	TGTGCCAGCGGCCGCTGGAGGGACGAAGAGACCCAGTACTTC
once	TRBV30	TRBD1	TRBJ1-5	CAWGQGAGSNQPQHF	TGTGCCTGGGGACAGGGGGCCGGGAGCAATCAGCCCCAGCATTTT
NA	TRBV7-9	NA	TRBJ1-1	CASSLRVITEAFF	TGTGCCAGCAGCTTAAGAGTTATCACTGAAGCTTTCTTT
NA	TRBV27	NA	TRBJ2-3	CASSLFISAGTDTQYF	TGTGCCAGCAGTTTATTTATTTCGGCTGGCACAGATACGCAGTATTTT
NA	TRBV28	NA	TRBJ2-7	CASSLPARLITYEQYF	TGTGCCAGCAGTCTCCCCGCCCGACTTATAACCTACGAGCAGTACTTC
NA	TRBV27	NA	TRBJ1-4	CASSLGVKEKLFF	TGTGCCAGCAGTTTAGGGGTAAAAGAAAAACTGTTTTTT
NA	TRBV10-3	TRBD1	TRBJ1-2	CAISGLKIGQEYYGYTF	TGTGCCATCAGTGGATTAAAGATAGGACAGGAGTACTATGGCTACACCTTC
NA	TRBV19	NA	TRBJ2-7	CASSGRTYSYEQYF	TGTGCCAGTAGTGGACGGACATACTCCTACGAGCAGTACTTC
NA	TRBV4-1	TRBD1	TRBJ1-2	CASSPLTGAGYTF	TGCGCCAGCAGCCCACTGACAGGGGCCGGCTACACCTTC
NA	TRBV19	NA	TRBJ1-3	CASRPPGTGNTIYF	TGTGCCAGTAGACCGCCAGGGACTGGAAACACCATATATTTT
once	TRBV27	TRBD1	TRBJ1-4	CASSLGQGYEKLFF	TGTGCCAGCAGTTTGGGACAGGGGTATGAAAAACTGTTTTTT
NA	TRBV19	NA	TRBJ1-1	CASSIAGSTEAFF	TGTGCCAGTAGTATAGCGGGTTCCACTGAAGCTTTCTTT
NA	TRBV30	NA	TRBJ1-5	CAWSYGAGRNQPQHF	TGTGCCTGGAGTTACGGGGCGGGGAGGAATCAGCCCCAGCATTTT
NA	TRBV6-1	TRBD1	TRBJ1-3	CASRGQGVSGNTIYF	TGTGCCAGCAGGGGACAGGGGGTATCTGGAAACACCATATATTTT
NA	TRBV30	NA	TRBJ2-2	CAWSVGVTGELFF	TGTGCCTGGAGTGTAGGGGTCACCGGGGAGCTGTTTTTT